This T cell receptor beta chain emerged from a study of shared clonotypes between healthy human individuals. Study results and caveats: In the sorted subsets, rarefaction showed sequencing was incomplete despite large depth.

Assay used: immunoSEQ multiplex PCR; TCRdb lists only in-frame clones, some missing. This sample has about 2.1 million clones, with approximately 92% found just once. As to this clone: Its antigen is still unknown.

CDR3 length equals 13 residues. The germline CDR1 and CDR2 sequences are SEHNR and FQNEAQ (reference sequence). V was shortened by 8 bases and J by 4 bases, with 13 bases between the two germline ends. Naive CD8 cells were CD45RO-negative, positively selected for CCR7, excluding terminally differentiated effector memory CD45RA+ cells. The chain is built from TRBV7-9 and TRBJ2-3; the D gene could be TRBD1 or TRBD2 (5 bases each). The source is a man aged 18 to 29 in good health. Some clones in this sample may be carry-over from other donors' samples. Sample: naive CD8+ T cells from PBMCs. In DNA, the CDR3 is TGTGCCAGCCTTCGACGGGACCCAGATACGCAGTATTTT. This encodes CASLRRDPDTQYF.